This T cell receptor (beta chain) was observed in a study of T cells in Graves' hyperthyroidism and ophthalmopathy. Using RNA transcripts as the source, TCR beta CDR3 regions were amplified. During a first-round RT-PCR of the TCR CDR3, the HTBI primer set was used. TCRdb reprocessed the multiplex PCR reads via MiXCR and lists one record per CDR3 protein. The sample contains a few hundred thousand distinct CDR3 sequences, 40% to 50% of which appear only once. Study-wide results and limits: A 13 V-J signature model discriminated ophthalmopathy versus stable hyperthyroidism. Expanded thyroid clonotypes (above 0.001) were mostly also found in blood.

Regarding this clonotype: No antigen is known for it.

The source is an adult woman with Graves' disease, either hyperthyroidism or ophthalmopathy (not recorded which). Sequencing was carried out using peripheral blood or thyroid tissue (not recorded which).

CDR3 residues: CATNQGVNQPQHF. The CDR3 nucleotides read TGTGCCACCAACCAAGGGGTAAATCAGCCCCAGCATTTT. The V call is TRBV6-2 or TRBV6-3, the J call TRBJ1-5; D perhaps matches TRBD1 (5 bases). V shed 10 bases and J shed 4 bases, with 14 bases lying between them. In germline, CDR1 is MNHEY, CDR2 SVGEGT. This CDR3 comprises 13 residues.